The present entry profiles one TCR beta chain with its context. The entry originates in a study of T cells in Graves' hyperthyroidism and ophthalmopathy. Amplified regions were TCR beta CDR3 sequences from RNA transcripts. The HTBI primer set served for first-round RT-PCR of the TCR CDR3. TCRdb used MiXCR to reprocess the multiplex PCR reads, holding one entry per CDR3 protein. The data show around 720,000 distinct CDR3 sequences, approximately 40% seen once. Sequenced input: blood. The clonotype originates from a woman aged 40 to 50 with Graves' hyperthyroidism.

As DNA, the CDR3 is TGTGCCAGCAGCCGCCGGCAGCTAGCGGGAGAATTGACAGATACGCAGTATTTT. It codes for CASSRRQLAGELTDTQYF. The chain couples TRBV7-2 to TRBJ2-3; 10 positions agree with TRBD2. Trimming removed 5 bases from V and 3 bases from J; junction bases left unmatched: 14. CDR1 is SGHTA and CDR2 is FQGNSA in the germline V gene. The CDR3 runs to 18 residues.